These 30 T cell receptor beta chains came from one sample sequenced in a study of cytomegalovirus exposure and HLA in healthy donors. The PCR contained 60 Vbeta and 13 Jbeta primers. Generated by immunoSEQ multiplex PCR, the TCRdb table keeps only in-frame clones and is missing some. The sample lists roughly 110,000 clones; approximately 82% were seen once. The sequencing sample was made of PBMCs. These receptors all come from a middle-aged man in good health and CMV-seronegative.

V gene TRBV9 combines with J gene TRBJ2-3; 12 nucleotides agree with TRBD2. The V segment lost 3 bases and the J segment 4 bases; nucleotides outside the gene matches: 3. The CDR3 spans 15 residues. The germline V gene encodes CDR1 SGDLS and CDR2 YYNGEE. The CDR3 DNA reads TGTGCCAGCAGCGCTAGCGGGGGGGGAGCAGATACGCAGTATTTT. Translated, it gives CASSASGGGADTQYF.

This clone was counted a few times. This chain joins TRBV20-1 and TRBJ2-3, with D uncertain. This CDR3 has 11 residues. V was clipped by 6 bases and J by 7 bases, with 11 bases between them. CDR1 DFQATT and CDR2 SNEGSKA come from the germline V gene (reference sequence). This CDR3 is CSALILYTQYF. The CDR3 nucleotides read TGCAGTGCCCTGATACTGTATACGCAGTATTTT.

The CDR3 loop reads CSATGEGGYTF. The CDR3 DNA reads as TGCAGTGCTACCGGGGAGGGGGGCTACACCTTC. The chain has TRBV20-1 and TRBJ1-2; the D gene is possibly TRBD1 (5 bases). V lost 4 bases and J lost 8, with 11 bases in between. Germline V lookup: CDR1 DFQATT, CDR2 SNEGSKA (reference sequence). CDR3 size: 11 residues.

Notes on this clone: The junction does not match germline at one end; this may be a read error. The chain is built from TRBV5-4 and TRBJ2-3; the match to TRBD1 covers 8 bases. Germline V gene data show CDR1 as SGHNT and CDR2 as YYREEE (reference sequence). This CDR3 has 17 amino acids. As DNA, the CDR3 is TGTGCCAGCAGCTTGGGTTACAGGGGGACCCCCACAGGTACGCAGTATTTT. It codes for CASSLGYRGTPTGTQYF.

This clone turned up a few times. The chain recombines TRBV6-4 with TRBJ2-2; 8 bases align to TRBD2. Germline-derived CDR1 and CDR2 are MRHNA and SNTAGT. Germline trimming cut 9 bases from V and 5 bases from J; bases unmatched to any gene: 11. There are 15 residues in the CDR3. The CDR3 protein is CARNRGGRRTGELFF. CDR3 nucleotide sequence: TGTGCCAGGAACCGCGGGGGGCGGCGGACCGGGGAGCTGTTTTTT.

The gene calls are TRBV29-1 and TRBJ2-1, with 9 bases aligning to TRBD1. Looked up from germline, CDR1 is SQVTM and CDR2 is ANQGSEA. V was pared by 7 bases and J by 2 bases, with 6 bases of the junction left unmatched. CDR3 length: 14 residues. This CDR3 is CSASGTGTYNEQFF. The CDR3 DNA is TGCAGCGCCTCCGGGACAGGGACCTACAATGAGCAGTTCTTC.

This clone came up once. The CDR3 reads CASSESGTRTETQYF. In nucleotides, the CDR3 is TGTGCCAGCAGTGAATCAGGGACTAGAACAGAGACCCAGTACTTC. The chain recombines TRBV2 with TRBJ2-5; 8 nucleotides agree with TRBD2. The J segment lost 4 bases and the V segment lost 2 bases, leaving 6 bases of the junction unmatched. CDR1 is SNHLY and CDR2 is FYNNEI in the germline V gene. The CDR3 is 15 amino acids.

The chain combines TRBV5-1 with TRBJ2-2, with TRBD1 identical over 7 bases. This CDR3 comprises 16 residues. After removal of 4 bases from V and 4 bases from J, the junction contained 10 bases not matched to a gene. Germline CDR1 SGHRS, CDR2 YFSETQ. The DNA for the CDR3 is TGCGCCAGCAGCCCCAGACAGGGTAGGGGCACCGGGGAGCTGTTTTTT. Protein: CASSPRQGRGTGELFF.

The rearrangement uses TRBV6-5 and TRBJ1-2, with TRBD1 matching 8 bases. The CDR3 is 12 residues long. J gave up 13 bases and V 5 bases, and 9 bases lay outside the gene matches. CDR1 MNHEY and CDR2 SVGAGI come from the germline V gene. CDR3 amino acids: CASSPRTGSSTF. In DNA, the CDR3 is TGTGCCAGCAGTCCCCGGACAGGGTCTTCCACCTTC.

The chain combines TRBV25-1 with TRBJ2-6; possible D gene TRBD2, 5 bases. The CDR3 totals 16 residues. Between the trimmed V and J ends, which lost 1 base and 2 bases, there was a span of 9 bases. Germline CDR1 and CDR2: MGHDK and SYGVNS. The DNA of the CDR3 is TGTGCCAGCAGTGAATTCTTCGGGGCTGGGGCCAACGTCCTGACTTTC. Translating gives CASSEFFGAGANVLTF.

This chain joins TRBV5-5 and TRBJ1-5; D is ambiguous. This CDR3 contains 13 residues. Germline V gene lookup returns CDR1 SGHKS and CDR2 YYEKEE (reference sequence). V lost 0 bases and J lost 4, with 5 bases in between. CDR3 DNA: TGTGCCAGCAGCTTGGACGGGAATCAGCCCCAGCATTTT. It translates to CASSLDGNQPQHF.

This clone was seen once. The CDR3 reads CASSLDRDYGYTF. The CDR3 DNA reads as TGTGCCAGCAGCCTTGACAGGGACTATGGCTACACCTTC. The chain combines TRBV6-5 with TRBJ1-2; 7 bases are a match to TRBD1. Looked up from germline, CDR1 is MNHEY and CDR2 is SVGAGI. The CDR3 runs 13 residues. The V and J ends lost 6 bases and 3 bases, in that order; junction bases with no gene match: 4.

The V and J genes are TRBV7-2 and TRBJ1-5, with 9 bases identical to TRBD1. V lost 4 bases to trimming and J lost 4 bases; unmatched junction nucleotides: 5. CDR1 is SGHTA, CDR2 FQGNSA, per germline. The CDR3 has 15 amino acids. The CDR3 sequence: CASSSDRGENQPQHF. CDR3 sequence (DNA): TGTGCCAGCAGCTCGGACAGGGGTGAAAATCAGCCCCAGCATTTT. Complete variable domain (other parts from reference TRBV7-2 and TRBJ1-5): GAGVSQSPSNKVTEKGKDVELRCDPISGHTALYWYRQSLGQGLEFLIYFQGNSAPDKSGLPSDRFSAERTGGSVSTLTIQRTQQEDSAVYLCASSSDRGENQPQHFGDGTRLSIL.

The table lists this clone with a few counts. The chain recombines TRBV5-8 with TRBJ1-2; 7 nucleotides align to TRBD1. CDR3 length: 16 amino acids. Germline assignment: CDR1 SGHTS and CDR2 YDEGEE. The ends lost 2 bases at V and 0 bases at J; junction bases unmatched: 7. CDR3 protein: CASSFRAGTANYGYTF. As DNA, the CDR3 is TGTGCCAGCAGCTTTCGAGCCGGGACAGCTAACTATGGCTACACCTTC.

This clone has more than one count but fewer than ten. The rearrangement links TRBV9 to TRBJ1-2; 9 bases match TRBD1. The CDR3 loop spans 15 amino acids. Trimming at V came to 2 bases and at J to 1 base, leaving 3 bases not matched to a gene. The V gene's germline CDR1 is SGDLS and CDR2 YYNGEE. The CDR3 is CASSVLGQGNYGYTF. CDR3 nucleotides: TGTGCCAGCAGCGTGTTGGGACAGGGTAACTATGGCTACACCTTC.

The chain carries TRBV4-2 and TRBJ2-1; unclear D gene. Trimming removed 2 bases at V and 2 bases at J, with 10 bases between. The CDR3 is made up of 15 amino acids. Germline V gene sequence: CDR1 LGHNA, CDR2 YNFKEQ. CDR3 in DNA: TGTGCCAGCAGCCAATCGGTTACAGCCTACAATGAGCAGTTCTTC. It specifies CASSQSVTAYNEQFF.

DNA for the CDR3: TGTGCCAGCAGTTACTCTCGGGGGGGCGGCTACACCTTC. Translation gives CASSYSRGGGYTF. J is TRBJ1-2 and V is TRBV6-5, with a weak D call TRBD1 (6 bases). V was clipped by 0 bases and J by 8 bases, with 10 bases between them. Germline V gene sequence: CDR1 MNHEY, CDR2 SVGAGI. The CDR3 contains 13 residues.

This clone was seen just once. In DNA, the CDR3 is TGTGCCAGCTCACCTGCGGACAGCCGAGGGGTGCAGTTCTTC. This translates into CASSPADSRGVQFF. The chain links TRBV18 to TRBJ2-1; D possibly corresponds to TRBD1 (6 bases). The V end lost 3 bases, the J end lost 12 bases, and 18 bases lay between the germline ends. The CDR3 contains 14 residues. Germline V lookup: CDR1 KGHSH, CDR2 LQKENI.

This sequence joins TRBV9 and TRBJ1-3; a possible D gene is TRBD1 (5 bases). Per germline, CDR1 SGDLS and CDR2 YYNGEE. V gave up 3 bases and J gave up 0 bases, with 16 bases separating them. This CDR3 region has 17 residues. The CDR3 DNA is TGTGCCAGCAGCGCCTTCCGACGGGGGAGCTCTGGAAACACCATATATTTT. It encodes CASSAFRRGSSGNTIYF.

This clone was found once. The CDR3 loop reads CAISESRSESGGYEQYF. CDR3 in DNA: TGTGCCATCAGTGAGTCGCGGTCTGAGAGCGGGGGATACGAGCAGTACTTC. The chain links TRBV10-3 to TRBJ2-7, with 8 bases that match TRBD2. This CDR3 region has 17 residues. Germline-derived CDR1 and CDR2 are ENHRY and SYGVKD. The junction had 11 bases not matched to a gene; V was cut back by 0 bases and J by 4 bases.

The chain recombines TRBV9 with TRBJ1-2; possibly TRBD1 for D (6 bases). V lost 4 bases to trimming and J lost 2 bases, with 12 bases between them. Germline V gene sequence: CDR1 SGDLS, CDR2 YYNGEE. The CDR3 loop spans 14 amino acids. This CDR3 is CASSTRGANYGYTF. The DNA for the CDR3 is TGTGCCAGCAGCACCCGGGGGGCCAACTATGGCTACACCTTC.

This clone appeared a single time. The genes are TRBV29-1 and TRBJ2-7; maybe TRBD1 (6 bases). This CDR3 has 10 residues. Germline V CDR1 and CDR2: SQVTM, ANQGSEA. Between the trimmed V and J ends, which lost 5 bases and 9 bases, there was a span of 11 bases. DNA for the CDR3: TGCAGCGTTATACAGGGTGGGCAGTACTTC. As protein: CSVIQGGQYF.

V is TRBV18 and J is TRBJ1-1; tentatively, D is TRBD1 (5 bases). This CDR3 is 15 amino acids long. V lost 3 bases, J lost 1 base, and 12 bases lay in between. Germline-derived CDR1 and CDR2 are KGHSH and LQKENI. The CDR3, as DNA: TGTGCCAGCTCACCGCTTGTTCAGGGGAACACTGAAGCTTTCTTT. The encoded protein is CASSPLVQGNTEAFF.

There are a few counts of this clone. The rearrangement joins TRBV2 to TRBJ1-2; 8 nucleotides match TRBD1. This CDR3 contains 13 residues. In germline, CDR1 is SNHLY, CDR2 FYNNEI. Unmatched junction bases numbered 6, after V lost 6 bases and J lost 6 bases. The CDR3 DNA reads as TGTGCCAGCAGGTTTCAGGGGGCGGATGGCTACACCTTC. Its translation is CASRFQGADGYTF.

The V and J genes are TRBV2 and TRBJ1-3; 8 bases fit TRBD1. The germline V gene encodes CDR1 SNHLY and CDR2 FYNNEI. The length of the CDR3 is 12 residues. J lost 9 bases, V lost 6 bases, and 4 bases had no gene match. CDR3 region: CASRDRGPTIYF. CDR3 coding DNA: TGTGCCAGCAGAGACAGGGGCCCCACCATATATTTT.

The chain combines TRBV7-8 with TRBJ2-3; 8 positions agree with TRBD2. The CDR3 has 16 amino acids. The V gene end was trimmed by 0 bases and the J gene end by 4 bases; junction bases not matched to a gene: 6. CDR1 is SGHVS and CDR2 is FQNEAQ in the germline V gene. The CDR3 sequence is CASSLAGAGVADTQYF. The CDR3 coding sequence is TGTGCCAGCAGCTTAGCGGGAGCGGGGGTCGCAGATACGCAGTATTTT.

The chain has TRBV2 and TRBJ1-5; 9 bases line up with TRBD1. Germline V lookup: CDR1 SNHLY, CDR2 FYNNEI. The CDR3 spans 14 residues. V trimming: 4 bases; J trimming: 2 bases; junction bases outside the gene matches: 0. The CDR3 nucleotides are TGTGCCAGCAGTGGGACAGGGGGCAATCAGCCCCAGCATTTT. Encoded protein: CASSGTGGNQPQHF. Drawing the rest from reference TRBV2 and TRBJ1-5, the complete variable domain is EPEVTQTPSHQVTQMGQEVILRCVPISNHLYFYWYRQILGQKVEFLVSFYNNEISEKSEIFDDQFSVERPDGSNFTLKIRSTKLEDSAMYFCASSGTGGNQPQHFGDGTRLSIL.

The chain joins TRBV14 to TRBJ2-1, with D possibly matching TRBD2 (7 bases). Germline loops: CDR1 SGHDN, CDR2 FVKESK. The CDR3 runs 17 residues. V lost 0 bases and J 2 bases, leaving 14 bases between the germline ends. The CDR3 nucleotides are TGTGCCAGCAGCCAAGATTGGGGAGGGGGGGCCTACAATGAGCAGTTCTTC. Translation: CASSQDWGGGAYNEQFF. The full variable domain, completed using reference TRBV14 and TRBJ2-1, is EAGVTQFPSHSVIEKGQTVTLRCDPISGHDNLYWYRRVMGKEIKFLLHFVKESKQDESGMPNNRFLAERTGGTYSTLKVQPAELEDSGVYFCASSQDWGGGAYNEQFFGPGTRLTVL.

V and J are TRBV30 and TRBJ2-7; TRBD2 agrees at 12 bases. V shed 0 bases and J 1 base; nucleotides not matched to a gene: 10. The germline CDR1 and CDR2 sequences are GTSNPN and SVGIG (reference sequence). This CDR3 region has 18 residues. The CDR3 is CAWSVRWLAGGRSYEQYF. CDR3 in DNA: TGTGCCTGGAGTGTACGGTGGCTAGCGGGGGGGCGGTCCTACGAGCAGTACTTC. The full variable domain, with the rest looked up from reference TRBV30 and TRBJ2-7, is SQTIHQWPATLVQPVGSPLSLECTVEGTSNPNLYWYRQAAGRGLQLLFYSVGIGQISSEVPQNLSASRPQDRQFILSSKKLLLSDSGFYLCAWSVRWLAGGRSYEQYFGPGTRLTVT.

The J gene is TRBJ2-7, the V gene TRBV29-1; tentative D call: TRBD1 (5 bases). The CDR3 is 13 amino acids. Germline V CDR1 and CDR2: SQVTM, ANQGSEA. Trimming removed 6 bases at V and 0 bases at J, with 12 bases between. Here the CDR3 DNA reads TGCAGCGTCAGGGCTGATAGCTCCTACGAGCAGTACTTC. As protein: CSVRADSSYEQYF.